This section outlines one TCR beta chain sequence together with its context. The CDR3 loop spans 16 amino acids. V was pared by 5 bases and J by 0 bases, with 8 bases of the junction left unmatched. Germline V gives CDR1 SGHDT, CDR2 YYEEEE. Healthy Caucasians alone served as donors. TCRdb reanalysed the 5' RACE reads using MiXCR and keeps one entry per CDR3 protein. This sample has about 240,000 distinct CDR3 sequences, with 8% to 11% found just once. The data stem from a study of identical twins. This sequence joins TRBV5-6 and TRBJ1-5; TRBD1 agrees at 7 bases. The clonotype was recovered from a man aged 50 or older in good health. The specimen sequenced was memory T cells sorted from blood. CDR3 region: CASSFGDRDSNQPQHF. The CDR3 DNA is TGTGCCAGCAGTTTTGGGGACAGAGATAGCAATCAGCCCCAGCATTTT.